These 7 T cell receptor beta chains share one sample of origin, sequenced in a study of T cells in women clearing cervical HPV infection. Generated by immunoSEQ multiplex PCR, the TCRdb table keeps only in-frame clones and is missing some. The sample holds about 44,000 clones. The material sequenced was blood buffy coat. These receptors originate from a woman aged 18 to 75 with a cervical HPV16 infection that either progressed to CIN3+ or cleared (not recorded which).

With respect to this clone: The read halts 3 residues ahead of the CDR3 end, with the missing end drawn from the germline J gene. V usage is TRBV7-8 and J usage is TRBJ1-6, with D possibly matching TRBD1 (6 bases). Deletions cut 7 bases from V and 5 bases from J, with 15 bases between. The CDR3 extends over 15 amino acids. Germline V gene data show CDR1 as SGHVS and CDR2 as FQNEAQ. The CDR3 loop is CASTPRTENNSPLHF. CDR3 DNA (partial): TGTGCCAGCACCCCTCGGACAGAGAATAATTCACCC.

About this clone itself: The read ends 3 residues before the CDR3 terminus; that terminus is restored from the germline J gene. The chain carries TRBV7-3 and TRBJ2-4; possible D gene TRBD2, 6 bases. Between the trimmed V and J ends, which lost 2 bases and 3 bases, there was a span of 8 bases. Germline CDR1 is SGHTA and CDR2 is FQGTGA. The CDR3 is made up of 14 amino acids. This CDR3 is CASSLSGGKNIQYF. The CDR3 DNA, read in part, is TGTGCCAGCAGCTTATCCGGGGGCAAAAACATT.

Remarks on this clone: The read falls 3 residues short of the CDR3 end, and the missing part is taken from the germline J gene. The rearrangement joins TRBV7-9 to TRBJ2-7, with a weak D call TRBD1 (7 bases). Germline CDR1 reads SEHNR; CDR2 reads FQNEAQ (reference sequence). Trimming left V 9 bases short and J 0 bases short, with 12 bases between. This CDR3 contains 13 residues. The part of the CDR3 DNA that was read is TGTGCCAGTGGGGGGACAGTCTCCTACGAG. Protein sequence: CASGGTVSYE. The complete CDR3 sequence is CASGGTVSYEQYF.

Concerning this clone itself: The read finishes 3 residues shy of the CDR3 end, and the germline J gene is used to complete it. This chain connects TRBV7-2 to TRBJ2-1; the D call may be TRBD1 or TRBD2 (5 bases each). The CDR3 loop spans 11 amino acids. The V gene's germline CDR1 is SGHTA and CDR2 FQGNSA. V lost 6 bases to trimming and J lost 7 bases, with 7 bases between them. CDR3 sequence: CASRRGNEQFF. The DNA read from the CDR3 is TGTGCCAGCAGGAGGGGAAATGAG.

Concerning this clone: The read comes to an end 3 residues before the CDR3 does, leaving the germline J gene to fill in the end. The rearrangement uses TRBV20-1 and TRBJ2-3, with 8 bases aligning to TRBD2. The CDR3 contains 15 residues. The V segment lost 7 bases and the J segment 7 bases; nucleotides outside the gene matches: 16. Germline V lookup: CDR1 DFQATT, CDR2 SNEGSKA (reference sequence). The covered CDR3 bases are TGCAGTGTCCCGCTGCAGCGGGAGACGGGAAATACG. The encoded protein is CSVPLQRETGNT. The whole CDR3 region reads CSVPLQRETGNTQYF.

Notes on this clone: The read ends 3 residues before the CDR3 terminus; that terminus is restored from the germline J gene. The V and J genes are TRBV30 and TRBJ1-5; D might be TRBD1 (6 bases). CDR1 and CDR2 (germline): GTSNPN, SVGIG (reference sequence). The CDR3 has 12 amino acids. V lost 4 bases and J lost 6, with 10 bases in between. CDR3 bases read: TGTGCCTGGAAACGAGGGGGTCAGCCC. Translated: CAWKRGGQP. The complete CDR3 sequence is CAWKRGGQPQHF. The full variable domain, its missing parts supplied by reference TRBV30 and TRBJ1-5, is SQTIHQWPATLVQPVGSPLSLECTVEGTSNPNLYWYRQAAGRGLQLLFYSVGIGQISSEVPQNLSASRPQDRQFILSSKKLLLSDSGFYLCAWKRGGQPQHFGDGTRLSIL.

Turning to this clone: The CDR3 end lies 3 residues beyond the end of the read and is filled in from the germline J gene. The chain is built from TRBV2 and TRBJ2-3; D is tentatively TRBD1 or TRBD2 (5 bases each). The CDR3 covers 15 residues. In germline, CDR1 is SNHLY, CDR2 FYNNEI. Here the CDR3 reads CASSEIQGSRETQYF. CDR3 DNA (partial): TGTGCCAGCAGTGAAATTCAGGGTTCTAGGGAGACG. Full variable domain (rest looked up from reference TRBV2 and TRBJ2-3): EPEVTQTPSHQVTQMGQEVILRCVPISNHLYFYWYRQILGQKVEFLVSFYNNEISEKSEIFDDQFSVERPDGSNFTLKIRSTKLEDSAMYFCASSEIQGSRETQYFGPGTRLTVL.